This TCR beta chain came from a study of cytomegalovirus exposure and HLA in healthy donors. 13 Jbeta primers and 60 Vbeta primers were used for the PCR. Sequencing used immunoSEQ multiplex PCR; TCRdb keeps in-frame clones, though not all of them. The table includes some 57,000 clones, roughly 90% detected once. Broader study findings: Analysis was carried out at a later point, and it linked a missense DCLRE1C variant to TCR beta V- and J-gene trimming. Apparent HLA restriction characterized most CMV-associated TCR beta chains in a later analysis. A later analysis by the authors found several of the most significant clusters apparently linked to common viral pathogens.

Comment on this clone: Its matching antigen is unknown.

Sample: PBMCs. This TCR derives from a man aged 25-45 years in good health and CMV-seropositive.

For the CDR3, the DNA is TGTGCCAGCAGCCTCGGACAGGGGATACCCTACGAGCAGTACTTC. It yields the protein CASSLGQGIPYEQYF. The gene calls are TRBV7-9 and TRBJ2-7; 9 bases align to TRBD1. Germline CDR1 and CDR2: SEHNR and FQNEAQ (reference sequence). The trim removed 5 bases at V and 2 bases at J, leaving 7 bases unmatched. The CDR3 loop spans 15 amino acids.